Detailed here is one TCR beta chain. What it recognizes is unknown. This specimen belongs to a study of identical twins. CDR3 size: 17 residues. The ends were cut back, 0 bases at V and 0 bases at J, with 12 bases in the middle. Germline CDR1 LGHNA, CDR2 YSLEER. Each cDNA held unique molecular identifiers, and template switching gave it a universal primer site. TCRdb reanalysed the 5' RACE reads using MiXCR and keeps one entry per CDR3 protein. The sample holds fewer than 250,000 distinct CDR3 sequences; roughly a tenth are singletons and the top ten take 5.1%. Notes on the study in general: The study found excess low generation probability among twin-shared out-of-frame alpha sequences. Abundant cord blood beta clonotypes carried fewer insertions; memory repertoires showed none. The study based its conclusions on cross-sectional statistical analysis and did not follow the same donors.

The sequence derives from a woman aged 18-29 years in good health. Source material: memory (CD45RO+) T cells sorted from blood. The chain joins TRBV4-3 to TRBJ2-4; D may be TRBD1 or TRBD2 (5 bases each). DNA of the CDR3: TGCGCCAGCAGCCAAGATCGGGACCGCCCAGCCAAAAACATTCAGTACTTC. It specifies CASSQDRDRPAKNIQYF.